The 3 T cell receptor beta chains below were found in one sample sequenced in a study of blood T cell repertoires in COVID-19. TCRdb keeps only in-frame clones here, not all; method: immunoSEQ multiplex PCR. This sample has 65,000 to 85,000 clones; roughly 87% occur once, and the top ten carry 9.5% to 13%. Sequencing input: peripheral blood. The source is a young woman with acute or convalescent COVID-19.

The chain is built from TRBV11-2 and TRBJ2-1; 10 bases match TRBD2. CDR1 and CDR2 from the germline V gene are SGHAT and FQNNGV. The CDR3 runs 18 residues. After removal of 0 bases from V and 7 bases from J, the junction contained 12 bases not matched to a gene. The CDR3 coding sequence is TGTGCCAGCAGCTTAGAACGTAAGCGGGAGGGCCGGTGGAATGAGCAGTTCTTC. This codes for CASSLERKREGRWNEQFF. Full variable domain (missing parts from reference TRBV11-2 and TRBJ2-1): EAGVAQSPRYKIIEKRQSVAFWCNPISGHATLYWYQQILGQGPKLLIQFQNNGVVDDSQLPKDRFSAERLKGVDSTLKIQPAKLEDSAVYLCASSLERKREGRWNEQFFGPGTRLTVL.

The chain combines TRBV7-2 with TRBJ2-7; possibly TRBD2 for D (6 bases). Germline V gene sequence: CDR1 SGHTA, CDR2 FQGNSA. With 0 bases removed from V and 6 bases from J, the gap between germline ends came to 12 bases. This CDR3 has 14 residues. In nucleotides, the CDR3 is TGTGCCAGCAGCTTAGCGTTAACGGGAGTCGAGCAGTACTTC. It yields the protein CASSLALTGVEQYF.

J is TRBJ2-5 and V is TRBV28; tentative D call: TRBD1 (6 bases). The CDR3 runs to 15 residues. CDR1 is MDHEN and CDR2 is SYDVKM in the germline V gene. V lost 7 bases to trimming and J lost 0 bases, with 15 bases between them. The CDR3 spells CASTPGRGYQETQYF. The CDR3 DNA is TGTGCCAGCACCCCGGGCAGGGGTTACCAAGAGACCCAGTACTTC.